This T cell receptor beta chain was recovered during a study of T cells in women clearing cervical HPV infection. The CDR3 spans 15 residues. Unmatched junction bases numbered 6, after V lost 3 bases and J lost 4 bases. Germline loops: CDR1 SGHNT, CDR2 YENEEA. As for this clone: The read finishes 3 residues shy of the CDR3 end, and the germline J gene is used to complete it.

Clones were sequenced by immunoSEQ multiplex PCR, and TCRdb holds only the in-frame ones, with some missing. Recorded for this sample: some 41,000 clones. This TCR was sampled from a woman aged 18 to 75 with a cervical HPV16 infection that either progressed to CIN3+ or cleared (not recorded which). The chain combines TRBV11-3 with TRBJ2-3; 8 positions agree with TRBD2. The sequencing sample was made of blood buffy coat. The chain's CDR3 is CASSFKREWPDTQYF. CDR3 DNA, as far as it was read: TGTGCCAGCAGCTTCAAGCGGGAGTGGCCAGATACG.